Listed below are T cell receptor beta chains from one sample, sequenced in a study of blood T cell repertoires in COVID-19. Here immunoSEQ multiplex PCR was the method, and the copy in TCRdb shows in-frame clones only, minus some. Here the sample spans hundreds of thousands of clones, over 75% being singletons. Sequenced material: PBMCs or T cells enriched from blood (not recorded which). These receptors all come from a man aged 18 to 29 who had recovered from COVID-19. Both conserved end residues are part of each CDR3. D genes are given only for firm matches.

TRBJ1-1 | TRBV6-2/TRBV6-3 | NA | CASSRTANTEAFF | TGTGCCAGCAGTCGAACAGCGAACACTGAAGCTTTCTTT
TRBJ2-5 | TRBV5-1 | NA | CASSFGDYQETQYF | TGCGCCAGCAGCTTTGGGGACTACCAAGAGACCCAGTACTTC
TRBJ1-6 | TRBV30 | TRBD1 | CAWTGQGNSPLHF | TGTGCCTGGACTGGACAGGGCAATTCACCCCTCCACTTT
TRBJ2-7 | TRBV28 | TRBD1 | CASMGRDRGFYEQYF | TGTGCCAGCATGGGCCGTGACAGGGGATTCTACGAGCAGTACTTC
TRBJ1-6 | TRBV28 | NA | CASSPQTPINSPLHF | TGTGCCAGCAGTCCCCAGACTCCCATAAATTCACCCCTCCACTTT
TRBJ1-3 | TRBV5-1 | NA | CASSSNRISSGNTIYF | TGCGCCAGCAGCTCGAACAGGATTTCCTCTGGAAACACCATATATTTT
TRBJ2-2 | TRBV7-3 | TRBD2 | CASSFSGTKFTGELFF | TGTGCCAGCAGCTTCTCCGGGACTAAGTTCACCGGGGAGCTGTTTTTT
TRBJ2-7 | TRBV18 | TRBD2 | CASLLGGRRSEQYF | TGTGCCAGCCTCCTGGGAGGGAGAAGGAGCGAGCAGTACTTC
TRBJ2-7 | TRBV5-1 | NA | CASSLPDRTYEQYF | TGCGCCAGCAGCTTGCCGGACAGAACCTACGAGCAGTACTTC
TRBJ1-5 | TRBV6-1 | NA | CASSESGGNQPQHF | TGTGCCAGCAGTGAAAGCGGCGGCAATCAGCCCCAGCATTTT
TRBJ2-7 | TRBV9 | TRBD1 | CASSQGESPVSYEQYF | TGTGCCAGCAGTCAGGGGGAGTCCCCAGTCTCATACGAGCAGTACTTC
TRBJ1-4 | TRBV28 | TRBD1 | CASSRDRGREKLFF | TGTGCCAGCAGCCGGGACAGGGGGAGAGAAAAACTGTTTTTT
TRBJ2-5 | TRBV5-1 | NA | CASSRQWGETQYF | TGCGCCAGCAGCCGTCAGTGGGGCGAGACCCAGTACTTC